This TCR beta chain derives from a study of T-cell reconstitution after alpha-beta-depleted transplantation in children. Unique molecular identifiers were built into the TCRbeta library. One entry per CDR3 protein, called by TCRdb with MiXCR from the PCR reads. Of approximately 400,000 distinct CDR3 sequences listed, about a tenth were seen once; the top ten hold 5% to 6.5%. This clonotype was seen only a few times. With 2 bases clipped from V and 5 bases from J, the junction kept 12 bases outside the gene matches. The CDR3 spans 17 residues. Per the germline V gene, CDR1 is SGHRS and CDR2 is YFSETQ. The sequence was collected from a human donor who donated a stem cell graft to a child with acute myeloid leukemia. J is TRBJ2-5 and V is TRBV5-1, with 10 bases aligning to TRBD2. Here the sequenced sample was PBMCs from the stem cell graft donor, taken from the stem cell graft. The CDR3 reads CASSLNSASGREETQYF. For the CDR3, the DNA is TGCGCCAGCAGCTTAAACTCCGCTAGCGGGAGAGAGGAGACCCAGTACTTC.